The rows below give T cell receptor beta chains drawn from one sample of a study of vaccination and CD4 T cells after COVID-19. Their target antigens are unknown. TCRdb redid the calling of the PCR reads with MiXCR, one entry per CDR3 protein. The sample records 14,000 or so distinct CDR3 sequences, around 52% being singletons. The sequenced sample consisted of CD4+ T cells from blood, cultured in vitro. These receptors all come from a human donor who had recovered from COVID-19. Each CDR3 is given with its conserved first and last residue. D genes are given only for firm matches. Size is stated for part of the rows, as once, few or many counts, or as a class when the clone is expanded.

V gene,J gene,D gene,clone size,CDR3 DNA,CDR3 protein
TRBV6-5,TRBJ2-7,.,.,TGTGCCAGCAGTTACCCCGACGGAACGGAGCAGTACTTC,CASSYPDGTEQYF
TRBV20-1,TRBJ2-5,.,.,TGCAGTGCTAGACTAGTGGACGAAGAGACCCAGTACTTC,CSARLVDEETQYF
TRBV6-2/TRBV6-3,TRBJ1-1,.,.,TGTGCCAGCGGGAGGATCATGAACACTGAAGCTTTCTTT,CASGRIMNTEAFF
TRBV6-2/TRBV6-3,TRBJ2-1,.,.,TGTGCCAGCAGTTCCCTCGGAGCTTCGGGGGTAGCTAAATTCTTC,CASSSLGASGVAKFF
TRBV7-9,TRBJ2-1,.,few,TGTGCCAGCAGCCAGGATGGGAGAGGGGGCAATGAGCAGTTCTTC,CASSQDGRGGNEQFF
TRBV6-1,TRBJ1-2,.,.,TGTGCCAGCAGAACCACAAACTATGGCTACACCTTC,CASRTTNYGYTF
TRBV7-9,TRBJ2-7,TRBD1,few,TGTGCCGGCTTAGGACAGGGACCCTCCTACGAGCAGTACTTC,CAGLGQGPSYEQYF
TRBV7-2,TRBJ2-5,TRBD1,.,TGTGCCAGCAGCTGGGACAGACAAGAGACCCAGTACTTC,CASSWDRQETQYF
TRBV28,TRBJ2-7,.,few,TGTGCCAGCAGTGGAGGACTTACCTACGAGCAGTACTTC,CASSGGLTYEQYF
TRBV20-1,TRBJ2-1,.,.,TGCAGTGCCCCAAACCTAGCATCAGGATTCGGTGAGCAGTTCTTC,CSAPNLASGFGEQFF
TRBV5-5,TRBJ2-7,.,few,TGTGCCAGCAGCTTACACGACAGCTCCTACGAGCAGTACTTC,CASSLHDSSYEQYF
TRBV4-3,TRBJ2-1,.,.,TGCGCCAGCAGCACCCAGACAGGTCCTTTGTTCTTC,CASSTQTGPLFF
TRBV30,TRBJ1-6,.,.,TGTGCCTGGAGTGAAGGGGTTAATTCACCCCTCCACTTT,CAWSEGVNSPLHF
TRBV2,TRBJ2-7,.,.,TGTGCCAGCAGGGGGGGTACCTACGAGCAGTACTTC,CASRGGTYEQYF
TRBV20-1,TRBJ1-6,TRBD1,.,TGCAGTGCCAACCATCGGGACAGTTGGAATTCACCCCTCCACTTT,CSANHRDSWNSPLHF
TRBV10-3,TRBJ1-5,.,.,TGTGCCATCAGTGAGAGGGGGAATCAGCCCCAGCATTTT,CAISERGNQPQHF
TRBV15,TRBJ2-4,.,.,TGTGCCACCAGCAGAGAGCTCTTTCCGGGGGACATTCAGTACTTC,CATSRELFPGDIQYF
TRBV19,TRBJ2-7,.,few,TGTGCCAGTAGTACCCGACCGGGGCCCTACGAGCAGTACTTC,CASSTRPGPYEQYF
TRBV7-9,TRBJ2-1,TRBD2,.,TGTGCCAGCAGCTTTCTAGCGGGGTTCTCCTACAATGAGCAGTTCTTC,CASSFLAGFSYNEQFF
TRBV27,TRBJ1-2,TRBD1,few,TGTGCCAGCAGTTTTTCGGACAGGGGTGGCTACACCTTC,CASSFSDRGGYTF
TRBV19,TRBJ1-5,TRBD1,.,TGTGCCAGTAGGAATACAGGGGTGAATCAGCCCCAGCATTTT,CASRNTGVNQPQHF
TRBV2,TRBJ1-2,TRBD1,.,TGTGCCAGCAGAGAGACAGGGGGTGGCTACACCTTC,CASRETGGGYTF
TRBV7-8,TRBJ2-7,TRBD1,.,TGTGCCAGCAGCCCTACCGCCAGACAGGGTAGAAGCTACGAGCAGTACTTC,CASSPTARQGRSYEQYF
TRBV7-2,TRBJ2-1,TRBD1,few,TGTGCCAGCAGCTGGGGGACAGGGGAGGGTGAGCAGTTCTTC,CASSWGTGEGEQFF
TRBV20-1,TRBJ2-7,TRBD2,.,TGCAGTGCTAGAGACGGGGCTAGCGGGAGGGCCCACGAGCAGTACTTC,CSARDGASGRAHEQYF
TRBV7-2,TRBJ2-1,TRBD2,.,TGTGCCAGCAGCTTGAGAAGCTCTAGCGGGAGTTCCTACAATGAGCAGTTCTTC,CASSLRSSSGSSYNEQFF
TRBV5-4,TRBJ1-4,.,.,TGTGCCAGCAGCAACCTTGAGGAGGAAAAACTGTTTTTT,CASSNLEEEKLFF
TRBV2,TRBJ2-7,TRBD2,.,TGTGCCACGGGACTAGCGGGAGCCTACGAGCAGTACTTC,CATGLAGAYEQYF
TRBV5-4,TRBJ2-1,.,.,TGTGCCAGCAGGCGGCAGGGCCTTGAGCAGTTCTTC,CASRRQGLEQFF
TRBV12-3/TRBV12-4,TRBJ1-2,TRBD1,few,TGTGCCAGCAGTTTAAGCCCCGGGACAGGTTCCGGCTATGGCTACACCTTC,CASSLSPGTGSGYGYTF
TRBV28,TRBJ2-4,TRBD2,.,TGTGCCAGCAGTTCCCGTAGCGGGAGCCAAAACATTCAGTACTTC,CASSSRSGSQNIQYF
TRBV20-1,TRBJ2-7,TRBD2,.,TGCAGTGCTAGAGATTTATCGGGGGGAGGGAACTACGAGCAGTACTTC,CSARDLSGGGNYEQYF
TRBV24-1,TRBJ2-6,.,.,TGTGCCACCAGTGAGGACTCTGGGGCCAACGTCCTGACTTTC,CATSEDSGANVLTF
TRBV25-1,TRBJ2-1,TRBD1,.,TGTGCCAGCGTTCGGGACAGAATCCACAATGAGCAGTTCTTC,CASVRDRIHNEQFF
TRBV12-3/TRBV12-4,TRBJ2-3,.,.,TGTGCCAGCAGCGCCGTGCTCCCCCCAGATACGCAGTATTTT,CASSAVLPPDTQYF
TRBV12-3/TRBV12-4,TRBJ2-3,TRBD2,.,TGTGCCAGCAGTGGTTACGGACTAGCGGGAGTTAATACGCAGTATTTT,CASSGYGLAGVNTQYF
TRBV24-1,TRBJ2-1,TRBD1,.,TGTGCCACCAGTGATTTCTCCGGGACAGAAAACAATGAGCAGTTCTTC,CATSDFSGTENNEQFF
TRBV6-1,TRBJ1-1,TRBD1,few,TGTGCCAGCAGCCTAGGGGGCCTGGGAGCTTTCTTT,CASSLGGLGAFF
TRBV6-5,TRBJ2-5,.,.,TGTGCCAGCAGTTCACACCGGGACATGGAGACCCAGTACTTC,CASSSHRDMETQYF
TRBV20-1,TRBJ2-3,TRBD1,few,TGCAGTGCTTACCGCGGGACAGGGGACACCACAGATACGCAGTATTTT,CSAYRGTGDTTDTQYF